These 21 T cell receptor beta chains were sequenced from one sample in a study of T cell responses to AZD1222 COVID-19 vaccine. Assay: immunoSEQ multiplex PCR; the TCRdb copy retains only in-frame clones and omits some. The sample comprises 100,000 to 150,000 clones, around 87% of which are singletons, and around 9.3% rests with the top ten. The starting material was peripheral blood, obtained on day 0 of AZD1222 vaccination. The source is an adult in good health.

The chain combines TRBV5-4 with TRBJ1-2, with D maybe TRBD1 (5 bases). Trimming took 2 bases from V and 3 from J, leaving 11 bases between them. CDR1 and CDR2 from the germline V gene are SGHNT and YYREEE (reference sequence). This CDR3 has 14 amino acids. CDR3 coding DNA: TGTGCCAGCAGCTTACCCGGGGACGACTATGGCTACACCTTC. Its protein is CASSLPGDDYGYTF. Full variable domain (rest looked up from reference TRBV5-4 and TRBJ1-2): ETGVTQSPTHLIKTRGQQVTLRCSSQSGHNTVSWYQQALGQGPQFIFQYYREEENGRGNFPPRFSGLQFPNYSSELNVNALELDDSALYLCASSLPGDDYGYTFGSGTRLTVV.

This CDR3 is CSVKGQGAAFF. CDR3 nucleotides: TGCAGCGTCAAGGGACAGGGGGCAGCTTTCTTT. V usage is TRBV29-1 and J usage is TRBJ1-1; 12 positions match TRBD1. The junction had 3 bases not matched to a gene; V was cut back by 6 bases and J by 10 bases. Germline assignment: CDR1 SQVTM and CDR2 ANQGSEA. The CDR3 runs to 11 residues.

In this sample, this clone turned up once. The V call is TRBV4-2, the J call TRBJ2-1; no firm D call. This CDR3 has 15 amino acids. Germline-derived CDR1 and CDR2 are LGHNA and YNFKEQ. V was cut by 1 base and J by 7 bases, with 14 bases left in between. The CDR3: CASSQGSPDINEQFF. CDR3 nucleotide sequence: TGTGCCAGCAGCCAAGGTAGCCCCGACATAAATGAGCAGTTCTTC.

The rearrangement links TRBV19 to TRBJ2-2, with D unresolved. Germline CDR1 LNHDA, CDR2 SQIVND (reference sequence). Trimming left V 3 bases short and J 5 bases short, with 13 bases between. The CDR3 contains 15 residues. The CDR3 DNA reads TGTGCCAGTAGTATCCTAGACTGGTCTACCGGGGAGCTGTTTTTT. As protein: CASSILDWSTGELFF.

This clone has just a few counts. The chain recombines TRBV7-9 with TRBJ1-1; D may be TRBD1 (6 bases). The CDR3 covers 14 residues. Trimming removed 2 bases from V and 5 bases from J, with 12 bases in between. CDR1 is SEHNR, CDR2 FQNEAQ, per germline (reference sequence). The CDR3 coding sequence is TGTGCCAGCAGCTTAATTCCAGGGGTGACTGAAGCTTTCTTT. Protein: CASSLIPGVTEAFF.

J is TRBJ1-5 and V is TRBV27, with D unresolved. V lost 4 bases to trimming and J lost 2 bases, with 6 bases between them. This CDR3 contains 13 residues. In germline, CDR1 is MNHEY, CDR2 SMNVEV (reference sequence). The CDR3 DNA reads TGTGCCAGCAGTTCGCACGGCAATCAGCCCCAGCATTTT. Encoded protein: CASSSHGNQPQHF.

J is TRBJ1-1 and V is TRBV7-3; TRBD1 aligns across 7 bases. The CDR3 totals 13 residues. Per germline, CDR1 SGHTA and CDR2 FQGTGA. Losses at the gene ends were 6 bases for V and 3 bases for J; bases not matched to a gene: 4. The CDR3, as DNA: TGTGCCAGCAGAGTCAGGGGGGACACTGAAGCTTTCTTT. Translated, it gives CASRVRGDTEAFF.

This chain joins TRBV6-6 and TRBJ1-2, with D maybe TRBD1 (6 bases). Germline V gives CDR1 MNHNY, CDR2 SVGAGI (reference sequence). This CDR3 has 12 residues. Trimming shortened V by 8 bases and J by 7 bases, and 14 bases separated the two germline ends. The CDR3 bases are TGTGCCAGCTTGACAGGAATCGGTGGCTACACCTTC. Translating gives CASLTGIGGYTF.

CDR3 sequence (DNA): TGTGCCAGCAGTTCCCCGCAGGGGTTGAGCAATCAGCCCCAGCATTTT. As protein: CASSSPQGLSNQPQHF. V is TRBV28 and J is TRBJ1-5, with a possible D match to TRBD1 (6 bases). Germline values: CDR1 MDHEN, CDR2 SYDVKM. The length of the CDR3 is 16 residues. The V and J ends lost 4 bases and 1 base respectively, with 14 bases between them.

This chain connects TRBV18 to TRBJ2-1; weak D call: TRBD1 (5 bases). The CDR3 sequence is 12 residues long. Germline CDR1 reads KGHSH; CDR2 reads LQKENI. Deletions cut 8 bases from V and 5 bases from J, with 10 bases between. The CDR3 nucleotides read TGTGCCAGCAGCGCACAGGACAATGAGCAGTTCTTC. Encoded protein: CASSAQDNEQFF.

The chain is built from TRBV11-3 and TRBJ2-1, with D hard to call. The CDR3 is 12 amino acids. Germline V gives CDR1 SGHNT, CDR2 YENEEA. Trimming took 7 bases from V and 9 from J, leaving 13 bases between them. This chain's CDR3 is CASTRRASEQFF. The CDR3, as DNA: TGTGCCAGCACTCGCCGGGCCTCTGAGCAGTTCTTC.

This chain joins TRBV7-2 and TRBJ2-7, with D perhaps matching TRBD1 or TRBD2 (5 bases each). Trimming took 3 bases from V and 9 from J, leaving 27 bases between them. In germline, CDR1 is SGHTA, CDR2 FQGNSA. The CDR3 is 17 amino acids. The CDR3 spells CASSLEARWQGALGQYF. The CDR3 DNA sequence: TGTGCCAGCAGCTTGGAGGCCCGGTGGCAGGGAGCCTTGGGGCAGTACTTC.

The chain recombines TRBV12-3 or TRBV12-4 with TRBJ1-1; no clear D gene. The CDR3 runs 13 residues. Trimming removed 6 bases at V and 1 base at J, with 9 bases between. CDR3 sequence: CASSRLGNTEAFF. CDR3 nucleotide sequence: TGTGCCAGCAGCCGGCTGGGGAACACTGAAGCTTTCTTT.

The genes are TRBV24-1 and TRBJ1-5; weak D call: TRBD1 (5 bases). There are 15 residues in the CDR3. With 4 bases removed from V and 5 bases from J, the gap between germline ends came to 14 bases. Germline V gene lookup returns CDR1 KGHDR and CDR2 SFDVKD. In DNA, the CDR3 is TGTGCCACCAGTGACCCGGGACGGGGAGATCAGCCCCAGCATTTT. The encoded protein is CATSDPGRGDQPQHF.

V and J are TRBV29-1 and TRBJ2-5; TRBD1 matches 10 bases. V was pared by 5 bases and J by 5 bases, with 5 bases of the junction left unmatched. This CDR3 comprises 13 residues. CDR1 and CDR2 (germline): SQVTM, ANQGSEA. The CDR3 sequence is CSVWTGGRETQYF. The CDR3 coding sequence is TGCAGCGTTTGGACAGGGGGACGGGAGACCCAGTACTTC.

Written as DNA, the CDR3 is TGTGCCAGCAGCGTTCGGACCGGGACAGGGGGCACCGGGGAGCTGTTTTTT. This sequence encodes CASSVRTGTGGTGELFF. V gene TRBV9 combines with J gene TRBJ2-2, with TRBD1 matching 11 bases. Germline values: CDR1 SGDLS, CDR2 YYNGEE. The CDR3 runs to 17 residues. Losses at the gene ends were 2 bases for V and 4 bases for J; bases not matched to a gene: 7.

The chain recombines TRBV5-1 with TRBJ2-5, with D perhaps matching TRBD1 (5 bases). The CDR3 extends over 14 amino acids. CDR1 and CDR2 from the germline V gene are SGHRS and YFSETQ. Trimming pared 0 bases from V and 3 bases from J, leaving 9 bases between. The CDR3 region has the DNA TGCGCCAGCAGCTTGGGGACAACGGAAGAGACCCAGTACTTC. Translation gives CASSLGTTEETQYF.

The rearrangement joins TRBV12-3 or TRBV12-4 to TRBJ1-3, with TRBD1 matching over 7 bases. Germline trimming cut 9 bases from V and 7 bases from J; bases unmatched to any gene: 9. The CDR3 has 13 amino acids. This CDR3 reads CASRQGSWNTIYF. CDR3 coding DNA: TGTGCCAGTAGACAGGGTTCCTGGAACACCATATATTTT.

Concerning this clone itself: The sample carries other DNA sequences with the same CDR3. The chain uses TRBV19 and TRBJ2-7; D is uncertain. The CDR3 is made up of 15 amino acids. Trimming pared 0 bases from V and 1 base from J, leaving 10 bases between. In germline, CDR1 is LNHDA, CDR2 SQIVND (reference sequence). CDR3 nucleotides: TGTGCCAGTAGTATAGAAGGCAGGCCGTCCTACGAGCAGTACTTC. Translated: CASSIEGRPSYEQYF.

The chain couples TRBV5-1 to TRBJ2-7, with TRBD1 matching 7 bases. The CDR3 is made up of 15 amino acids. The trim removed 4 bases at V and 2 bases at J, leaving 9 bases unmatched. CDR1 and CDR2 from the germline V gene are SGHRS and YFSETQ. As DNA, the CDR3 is TGCGCCAGCAGCCTTCCGGGACAGCCCGCCTACGAGCAGTACTTC. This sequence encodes CASSLPGQPAYEQYF.

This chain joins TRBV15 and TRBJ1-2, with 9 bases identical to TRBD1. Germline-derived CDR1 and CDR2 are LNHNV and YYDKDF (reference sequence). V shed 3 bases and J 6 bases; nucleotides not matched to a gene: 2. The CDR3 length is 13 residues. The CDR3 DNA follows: TGTGCCACCAGCAGGAGACAGGGGGATGGCTACACCTTC. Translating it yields CATSRRQGDGYTF.